This TCR beta chain derives from a study of blood T cell repertoires in COVID-19 (TCRdb year 2020). Describing the broader study: Collaborator samples came from the United States, Italy and Spain and covered acute and convalescent phases of COVID-19. The material from the prospective study consisted of cDNA or gDNA derived from T cells, B-cell-depleted T cells, or PBMCs. Subjects who had been exposed to COVID-19, were actively infected with it, or had recovered from it provided the deeply sampled blood TCRbeta repertoires that made up the dataset. A freely available public database, intended as a resource for researchers studying the immune response to SARS-CoV-2, is where the repertoires were released. The samples were drawn from two sources: the first 160 participants of the ongoing ImmuneRACE study, and 950 to 1,500 subjects contributed by 6 global collaborators. A de-identified subject ID, COVID-19 status, age in years and sex were almost always included in the sample metadata. Where available, HLA class I and class II types were taken from metadata supplied by the sample provider and were not determined by assay-based typing.

The immunoSEQ Assay, a bias-controlled multiplex PCR, was used to amplify TCRbeta CDR3 regions from genomic DNA. The original methods were these. Nucleated cell counts per sample were estimated from amplification of reference gene primers within the assay. To quantify the absolute abundance of each unique TCRbeta CDR3 rearrangement, sequence reads were collapsed and filtered. For each sample, productive Simpson clonality was calculated as the square root of Simpson's diversity index across productive rearrangements. TCRdb mirrors the immuneACCESS table, restricted to in-frame sequences. Some clones are absent from its copies; in checked studies, under half trace to an unresolved V gene, and the reason for the others is unknown. From that table come the V and J calls and clone size; the DNA was used to work out D and trimming. The sample data list about 250,000 clones, and 75% to 90% of these were observed just once. The biggest ten clones account for about 0.8% of the sample.

The collaborating institutions used their own protocols to collect whole blood in K2EDTA tubes. For TCRbeta analysis, collaborators shipped samples as frozen whole blood, isolated PBMCs, or DNA extracted from either of those sample types. The full study reports these points: The quantity of clinical and demographic metadata differed by source and by participant and was supplied without curation.

Regarding this clone: The antigen it binds to is not known. Within one base of it there is no much larger clone, and no base qualities were kept.

Sequenced material: peripheral blood. The sequence was collected from a man under 40 with acute or convalescent COVID-19.

The CDR3: CASSTGGGLDTQYF. The DNA is as follows: TGTGCCAGCAGCACAGGGGGCGGGTTGGATACGCAGTATTTT. This sequence uses TRBV25-1 and TRBJ2-3; TRBD1 aligns with 9 central bases. Here V drops 6 bases and J drops 6 bases, and the junction holds 7 bases not matched to any gene. Spanning cysteine to phenylalanine, the CDR3 consists of 14 amino acids. The read is trimmed to its CDR3 DNA, 42 bases read in frame from base 1. CDR1 and CDR2, looked up from the germline V gene, are MGHDK and SYGVNS.